A selection of T cell receptor beta chains follows, all from one sample in a study of T cells after yellow fever vaccination. MiXCR, applied by TCRdb to the 5' RACE reads, yields one record per CDR3 protein. The data hold some 300,000 distinct CDR3 sequences, with 8.5% to 10% observed a single time. The sequenced sample was CD4+ T cells sorted from PBMCs, obtained 5 days after the yellow fever booster vaccination. The origin of the receptors is a young man who received the YFV17D yellow fever vaccine. CDR3s include the opening cysteine and the closing phenylalanine or tryptophan. Each record gives: CDR3 length, V gene, J gene, clone size, CDR3 protein. The listing skips clone size in some rows; elsewhere it reads once, few, many or a size class.

15	TRBV5-5	TRBJ1-2	many	CASSPRGALDYGYTF
14	TRBV18	TRBJ1-6	many	CASRIGGLNSPLHF
15	TRBV7-2	TRBJ1-1	few	CASSSQGVQNTEAFF
15	TRBV6-2/TRBV6-3	TRBJ2-1	few	CASRSGQVGYNEQFF
14	TRBV9	TRBJ2-3	-	CASSGRASTDTQYF
12	TRBV3-1	TRBJ1-1	-	CASSQPRVGAFF
17	TRBV9	TRBJ1-3	many	CASSVLAPGGSGNTIYF
13	TRBV5-1	TRBJ1-5	many	CASSLGANQPQHF
16	TRBV24-1	TRBJ1-2	few	CATSGYYRDGGYGYTF
15	TRBV6-2/TRBV6-3	TRBJ2-2	-	CASSTRTTDTGELFF
14	TRBV9	TRBJ1-3	-	CASSGRDVGNTIYF
17	TRBV20-1	TRBJ2-3	-	CSAAPLPSGGRTDTQYF
17	TRBV11-1	TRBJ2-5	few	CASSQGQGREERETQYF
8	TRBV10-1	TRBJ2-7	-	CASKEQYF
13	TRBV5-1	TRBJ1-2	many	CASSSGGNYGYTF
13	TRBV11-2	TRBJ1-3	-	CASSSGSGNTIYF
14	TRBV12-3/TRBV12-4	TRBJ2-1	many	CASSRAPRGNEQFF
15	TRBV7-9	TRBJ1-4	-	CASSERQGADEKLFF
14	TRBV7-9	TRBJ1-3	few	CASSSSGGINTIYF
14	TRBV15	TRBJ2-1	many	CATRRGYADNEQFF
19	TRBV21-1	TRBJ2-1	few	CASSKAHDSGGPRFNEQFF
18	TRBV4-3	TRBJ2-2	few	CASSRWTAGGTNTGELFF
16	TRBV20-1	TRBJ2-3	-	CSAIGLAGTSTDTQYF
15	TRBV5-1	TRBJ2-2	-	CASSLYDRNTGELFF
14	TRBV3-1	TRBJ2-5	many	CASSQYQGGETQYF
16	TRBV9	TRBJ2-3	-	CASSVGASGYTDTQYF
13	TRBV19	TRBJ1-2	few	CASTIGQDYGYTF
14	TRBV19	TRBJ2-1	-	CASSPRGGTDEQFF
15	TRBV10-3	TRBJ1-2	-	CAISEGLHSNYGYTF
12	TRBV5-4	TRBJ1-1	-	CASSTDRNGAFF
15	TRBV20-1	TRBJ2-3	few	CSAIRGIASTDTQYF
13	TRBV6-2/TRBV6-3	TRBJ2-1	many	CASLADSYNEQFF
16	TRBV5-5	TRBJ2-3	many	CASSLFAGTSTDTQYF
16	TRBV19	TRBJ1-2	-	CASSPWGSTGNHGYTF
13	TRBV7-2	TRBJ2-1	few	CASSPGPDNEQFF